This TCR beta chain was retrieved from a study of spatial heterogeneity in lung cancer. General study results and limits: At tumor resection, ubiquitous expanded TCRs were detected in blood more often than later.

Stated time point: sample taken at primary tumor resection. Sequencing was performed on whole RNA extracted from tumor and nontumor lung tissue, or from frozen PBMC, and the material was left unsorted. Comments on this clonotype: Its antigen is undetermined.

TCRdb analysed the 5' RACE reads with MiXCR anew, one entry per CDR3 protein. The table shows about 38,000 distinct CDR3 sequences, with 6% to 8% occurring only once. The CDR3 runs 17 residues. Per germline, CDR1 SGHDT and CDR2 YYEEEE. Trimming removed 0 bases from V and 3 bases from J, with 15 bases in between. The chain recombines TRBV5-6 with TRBJ2-2; no clear D. The sequencing here drew on PBMCs, taken at surgery. The sequence came from a male donor with early-stage non-small cell lung cancer. The CDR3 DNA reads as TGTGCCAGCAGCTTGGATCGTAGGTACCCGGACACCGGGGAGCTGTTTTTT. Protein product: CASSLDRRYPDTGELFF.